The present entry profiles one TCR beta chain with its context. This may come from a read error, since a much larger clone is one base off. CDR3 length: 16 residues. Germline V gives CDR1 LGHNA, CDR2 YNFKEQ. Time point here: patch test 2, 6 weeks after DPC sensitization. Treatment noted: therapeutic diphenylcyclopropenone sensitization with weekly scalp DPC. Staff drew blood before applying each patch test. This entry belongs to a study of human T cells and chemical hapten exposure. As the library was built, unique molecular identifiers were attached to individual cDNA molecules. Original methodology: Ranging from roughly 23,224 to 750,000, TCR counts per sample had a median value of around 94,000. From the RACE reads, TCRdb called clonotypes with MiXCR, one entry per CDR3 protein. What appears here as the V and J calls and clone size reflects TCRdb's work, not the paper's. The data hold 360,000 or so distinct CDR3 sequences, with roughly 6.3% observed a single time.

The chain is built from TRBV4-2 and TRBJ1-5; D unclear. The sample in question was whole blood, obtained in connection with sensitization to the hapten diphenylcyclopropenone (DPC). The sequence was collected from a woman between 18 and 30 years old with alopecia areata. Some clones in this sample may be carry-over from other donors' samples. The CDR3 protein is CASSQVAIPSNQPQRF. For the CDR3, the DNA is TGTGCCAGCAGCCAAGTTGCAATTCCGAGCAATCAGCCCCAGCGTTTT.